This TCR beta chain emerged from a study of cytomegalovirus exposure and HLA in healthy donors. Study-wide points: The authors later linked a missense DCLRE1C variant to TCR beta V- and J-gene trimming. A later analysis reported that several of the most significant clusters appeared to be linked to common viral pathogens, among them Epstein-Barr virus.

The PCR had 60 Vbeta and 13 Jbeta primers. The table came from immunoSEQ multiplex PCR; TCRdb's copy has only in-frame clones and leaves some out. This sample has 110,000 or so clones, with 74% found just once. Concerning this clone: Its cognate antigen is unknown.

Looked up from germline, CDR1 is SEHNR and CDR2 is FQNEAQ (reference sequence). The length of the CDR3 is 15 residues. V shed 5 bases, J shed 4 bases, and the junction held 6 bases outside the gene matches. The clonotype originates from a woman in her thirties or forties in good health and CMV-seropositive. Sequences were obtained from PBMCs. The V gene is TRBV7-9, the J gene TRBJ1-1; 11 bases align to TRBD1. CDR3 coding DNA: TGTGCCAGCAGCCCCGGGACAGGGGGGACCACTGAAGCTTTCTTT. It encodes CASSPGTGGTTEAFF.